This T cell receptor (beta chain) was retrieved from a study of blood T cell repertoires in COVID-19. Study background: The study drew acute and convalescent COVID-19 samples from the United States, Italy and Spain. In each case, the material was cDNA or gDNA derived from T cells, B-cell-depleted T cells, or PBMCs.

Here immunoSEQ multiplex PCR was the method, and the copy in TCRdb shows in-frame clones only, minus some. The table lists 190,000 or so clones, 70% to 90% of them singletons. Germline-derived CDR1 and CDR2 are SEHNR and FQNEAQ (reference sequence). CDR3 length: 13 amino acids. Deletions cut 5 bases from V and 6 bases from J, with 14 bases between. The sequence derives from a man in his forties with active or convalescent COVID-19. The specimen was peripheral blood. V gene TRBV7-9 combines with J gene TRBJ2-7; D perhaps matches TRBD2 (5 bases). CDR3 residues: CASSPYTAVEQYF. For the CDR3, the DNA is TGTGCCAGCAGCCCTTACACAGCGGTCGAGCAGTACTTC. The full variable domain, completed using reference TRBV7-9 and TRBJ2-7, is DTGVSQNPRHKITKRGQNVTFRCDPISEHNRLYWYRQTLGQGPEFLTYFQNEAQLEKSRLLSDRFSAERPKGSFSTLEIQRTEQGDSAMYLCASSPYTAVEQYFGPGTRLTVT.